Listed below are T cell receptor beta chains from one sample, sequenced in a study of CD8+CD57+ T cells in acquired aplastic anemia. TCRdb called the reads again in MiXCR, with one record for every CDR3 protein. The table shows about 220,000 distinct CDR3 sequences, with 30% to 40% occurring only once. Sequenced material: sorted CD4+, CD8+, or CD8+CD57+ T cells (not recorded which) from PBMCs. The origin of the receptors is a human donor in good health, serving as a control. CDR3s include the opening cysteine and the closing phenylalanine or tryptophan. A D gene is named only where the DNA matches it firmly. The size field is filled for only some rows; it gives once, few, many or a size class.

J: TRBJ1-2
size: many
V: TRBV7-2
D: -
CDR3: CASSFKGSYGYTF
DNA: TGTGCCAGCAGCTTTAAGGGATCCTATGGCTACACCTTC

J: TRBJ1-1
size: once
V: TRBV5-1
D: -
CDR3: CASREGPNGSTEAFF
DNA: TGCGCCAGTCGGGAGGGGCCCAACGGGAGCACTGAAGCTTTCTTT

J: TRBJ2-4
size: once
V: TRBV2
D: TRBD1
CDR3: CASSFGGDRVDIQYF
DNA: TGTGCCAGCAGCTTTGGGGGGGACAGGGTGGACATTCAGTACTTC

J: TRBJ2-7
size: many
V: TRBV13
D: -
CDR3: CASSIRGEQYF
DNA: TGTGCCAGCAGCATCAGGGGCGAGCAGTACTTC

J: TRBJ2-7
size: few
V: TRBV18
D: -
CDR3: CASSPGTVLTYEQYF
DNA: TGTGCCAGCTCACCAGGGACCGTCCTAACTTACGAGCAGTACTTC

J: TRBJ1-2
size: -
V: TRBV5-1
D: -
CDR3: CASSLAGASGYTF
DNA: TGCGCCAGCAGCTTAGCGGGGGCTAGTGGCTACACCTTC

J: TRBJ2-7
size: many
V: TRBV29-1
D: TRBD2
CDR3: CSVEAGVGYEQYF
DNA: TGCAGCGTTGAGGCGGGAGTCGGATACGAGCAGTACTTC

J: TRBJ1-3
size: -
V: TRBV3-1
D: -
CDR3: CASSPLSKGNTIYF
DNA: TGTGCCAGCAGCCCCCTGTCGAAGGGAAACACCATATATTTT

J: TRBJ2-3
size: -
V: TRBV25-1
D: TRBD2
CDR3: CASSALAGVTDTQYF
DNA: TGTGCCAGCAGTGCCCTAGCGGGGGTCACAGATACGCAGTATTTT

J: TRBJ2-1
size: -
V: TRBV10-3
D: -
CDR3: CAISDQGSISYNEQFF
DNA: TGTGCCATCAGTGACCAGGGATCAATCTCCTACAATGAGCAGTTCTTT

J: TRBJ1-5
size: many
V: TRBV9
D: -
CDR3: CASSVGSIVNSNQPQHF
DNA: TGTGCCAGCAGCGTAGGGTCTATTGTTAATAGCAATCAGCCCCAGCATTTT

J: TRBJ2-5
size: many
V: TRBV24-1
D: TRBD2
CDR3: CATSDSGRGVETQYF
DNA: TGTGCCACCAGTGATTCCGGGAGGGGCGTTGAGACCCAGTACTTC

J: TRBJ1-5
size: once
V: TRBV19
D: -
CDR3: CASSRSLFSNQPQHF
DNA: TGTGCCAGTAGTAGGTCCTTATTCAGCAATCAGCCCCAGCATTTT

J: TRBJ1-1
size: many
V: TRBV12-3/TRBV12-4
D: -
CDR3: CASSLWTDTEAFF
DNA: TGTGCCAGCAGTTTATGGACAGACACTGAAGCTTTCTTT

J: TRBJ2-1
size: many
V: TRBV7-9
D: TRBD1
CDR3: CASSFRGPHYNEQFF
DNA: TGTGCCAGCAGCTTCAGGGGGCCCCACTACAATGAGCAGTTCTTC

J: TRBJ2-7
size: many
V: TRBV6-6
D: -
CDR3: CASSYGRVSSHEQYF
DNA: TGTGCCAGCAGTTACGGCAGGGTTTCGTCACACGAGCAGTACTTC

J: TRBJ1-2
size: many
V: TRBV6-4
D: TRBD1
CDR3: CASSRTGEDYGYTF
DNA: TGTGCCAGCAGCAGGACAGGGGAGGACTATGGCTACACCTTC

J: TRBJ2-5
size: many
V: TRBV5-1
D: -
CDR3: CASSLPLVQTQYF
DNA: TGCGCCAGCAGCTTGCCCCTCGTACAGACCCAGTACTTC

J: TRBJ2-2
size: many
V: TRBV29-1
D: -
CDR3: CSVYKNTGELFF
DNA: TGCAGCGTTTACAAGAACACCGGGGAGCTGTTTTTT

J: TRBJ2-7
size: many
V: TRBV15
D: -
CDR3: CATSRTRTPVPYEQYF
DNA: TGTGCCACCAGCAGAACCAGGACACCGGTCCCCTACGAGCAGTACTTC

J: TRBJ1-2
size: once
V: TRBV12-3/TRBV12-4
D: TRBD1
CDR3: CASSLGTGVHGYTF
DNA: TGTGCCAGCAGTTTGGGGACAGGGGTTCATGGCTACACCTTC

J: TRBJ1-2
size: many
V: TRBV10-3
D: TRBD1
CDR3: CAIRRQGTNNYGYTF
DNA: TGTGCCATCAGGAGACAGGGTACAAATAACTATGGCTACACCTTC

J: TRBJ2-2
size: many
V: TRBV2
D: TRBD2
CDR3: CASSSGLAGEKVEGELFF
DNA: TGTGCCAGCAGTAGTGGACTAGCGGGAGAAAAGGTAGAAGGGGAGCTGTTTTTT

J: TRBJ2-1
size: few
V: TRBV5-1
D: TRBD2
CDR3: CASMRREGLYNEQFF
DNA: TGCGCCAGCATGAGGCGGGAGGGCCTGTACAATGAGCAGTTCTTC

J: TRBJ1-2
size: -
V: TRBV19
D: -
CDR3: CASSITAFGIGGYTF
DNA: TGTGCCAGTAGTATTACGGCGTTCGGGATAGGGGGCTACACCTTC

J: TRBJ2-2
size: many
V: TRBV11-2
D: -
CDR3: CASTLEASYSGELFF
DNA: TGTGCCAGCACCTTAGAAGCCAGTTATAGCGGGGAGCTGTTTTTT

J: TRBJ1-2
size: many
V: TRBV5-1
D: -
CDR3: CASSLGLYYGYTF
DNA: TGCGCCAGCAGCTTGGGACTGTACTATGGCTACACCTTC

J: TRBJ1-1
size: -
V: TRBV2
D: TRBD1
CDR3: CASSGQGLWGTEAFF
DNA: TGTGCCAGCAGTGGACAGGGATTATGGGGCACTGAAGCTTTCTTT

J: TRBJ2-7
size: many
V: TRBV7-2
D: TRBD1
CDR3: CASSTRQGAGEQYF
DNA: TGTGCCAGCAGCACTCGACAGGGGGCTGGGGAGCAGTACTTC

J: TRBJ2-5
size: many
V: TRBV2
D: -
CDR3: CASKMSEQETQYF
DNA: TGTGCCAGCAAGATGTCAGAACAAGAGACCCAGTACTTC

J: TRBJ2-1
size: few
V: TRBV7-9
D: TRBD1
CDR3: CASSSQGGRNYEQFF
DNA: TGTGCCAGCAGCTCCCAAGGGGGCAGAAATTATGAGCAGTTCTTC

J: TRBJ2-7
size: few
V: TRBV2
D: -
CDR3: CASSLRDTTYEQYF
DNA: TGTGCCAGCAGCCTCCGGGACACAACCTACGAGCAGTACTTC

J: TRBJ2-3
size: -
V: TRBV5-1
D: TRBD2
CDR3: CASSVLAGGSTDTQYF
DNA: TGCGCCAGCAGCGTCCTAGCGGGGGGTTCCACAGATACGCAGTATTTT

J: TRBJ2-3
size: many
V: TRBV5-1
D: TRBD1
CDR3: CASSLGTGKDTQYF
DNA: TGCGCCAGCAGCTTGGGGACAGGGAAAGATACGCAGTATTTT

J: TRBJ2-7
size: many
V: TRBV3-1
D: -
CDR3: CASSPTATSYEQYF
DNA: TGTGCCAGCAGCCCGACGGCGACCTCCTACGAGCAGTACTTC

J: TRBJ2-7
size: once
V: TRBV2
D: TRBD1
CDR3: CASRGPGQGVEQYF
DNA: TGTGCCAGCAGAGGTCCGGGACAGGGGGTAGAGCAGTACTTC

J: TRBJ1-5
size: few
V: TRBV12-5
D: TRBD1
CDR3: CASGLVLSGQGAKAQHF
DNA: TGTGCTAGTGGTTTGGTACTTTCAGGCCAGGGGGCGAAGGCCCAGCATTTT

J: TRBJ1-2
size: many
V: TRBV6-1
D: -
CDR3: CASRDRSPADGGYTF
DNA: TGTGCCAGCAGGGACAGATCACCCGCCGATGGTGGCTACACCTTC

J: TRBJ1-5
size: -
V: TRBV2
D: -
CDR3: CASKMSEQETQHF
DNA: TGTGCCAGCAAGATGTCAGAACAAGAGACCCAGCATTTT

J: TRBJ2-1
size: -
V: TRBV7-6
D: -
CDR3: CASSTGRPSDEQFF
DNA: TGTGCCAGCAGCACGGGGCGCCCATCGGATGAGCAGTTCTTC

J: TRBJ1-5
size: many
V: TRBV2
D: -
CDR3: CASTLESGNQPQHF
DNA: TGTGCCAGCACTCTGGAGTCGGGCAATCAGCCCCAGCATTTT

J: TRBJ2-3
size: -
V: TRBV14
D: TRBD2
CDR3: CASSQRLAGGPGDTQYF
DNA: TGTGCCAGCAGCCAACGACTAGCGGGAGGGCCAGGGGATACGCAGTATTTT

J: TRBJ2-2
size: many
V: TRBV19
D: -
CDR3: CASRGVGTSGELFF
DNA: TGTGCCAGTCGAGGGGTGGGTACTTCCGGGGAGCTGTTTTTT

J: TRBJ1-1
size: many
V: TRBV7-9
D: -
CDR3: CASSLQGYTEAFF
DNA: TGTGCCAGCAGCTTACAGGGTTACACTGAAGCTTTCTTT

J: TRBJ1-3
size: many
V: TRBV15
D: -
CDR3: CATSRDPSTVRDTIYF
DNA: TGTGCCACCAGCAGAGATCCGTCGACAGTACGAGACACCATATATTTT

J: TRBJ1-6
size: -
V: TRBV2
D: -
CDR3: CASSERWNSPLHF
DNA: TGTGCCAGCAGTGAGAGGTGGAATTCACCCCTCCACTTT

J: TRBJ1-1
size: many
V: TRBV4-1
D: TRBD1
CDR3: CASSPLGQGGMNTEAFF
DNA: TGCGCCAGCAGCCCCCTGGGACAGGGGGGCATGAACACTGAAGCTTTCTTT

J: TRBJ1-3
size: many
V: TRBV20-1
D: TRBD1
CDR3: CSARDWDSGNTIYF
DNA: TGCAGTGCTAGAGACTGGGACAGCGGAAACACCATATATTTT

J: TRBJ1-2
size: many
V: TRBV19
D: -
CDR3: CASSIPGVWYGYTF
DNA: TGTGCCAGTAGTATCCCAGGGGTGTGGTATGGCTACACCTTC

J: TRBJ2-3
size: few
V: TRBV5-1
D: TRBD2
CDR3: CASSLAPGGTTDTQYF
DNA: TGCGCCAGCAGCTTGGCTCCGGGGGGGACCACAGATACGCAGTATTTT

J: TRBJ1-2
size: many
V: TRBV7-9
D: -
CDR3: CASSLVQGVDGYTF
DNA: TGTGCCAGCAGCTTAGTTCAGGGAGTAGATGGCTACACCTTC

J: TRBJ1-4
size: -
V: TRBV5-6
D: -
CDR3: CASSELGGTTNEKLFF
DNA: TGTGCCAGCAGCGAACTGGGGGGAACAACTAATGAAAAACTGTTTTTT

J: TRBJ1-5
size: once
V: TRBV12-3/TRBV12-4
D: -
CDR3: CASSFHQGQNQPQHF
DNA: TGTGCCAGCAGTTTCCATCAGGGGCAAAATCAGCCCCAGCATTTT

J: TRBJ1-2
size: many
V: TRBV28
D: -
CDR3: CASGNYGYTF
DNA: TGTGCCAGCGGGAACTATGGCTACACCTTC

J: TRBJ2-2
size: few
V: TRBV5-4
D: -
CDR3: CASTNRPRYANTGELFF
DNA: TGTGCCAGCACCAATAGGCCAAGATACGCGAACACCGGGGAGCTGTTTTTT

J: TRBJ2-2
size: few
V: TRBV11-2
D: -
CDR3: CASRLNGVRELFF
DNA: TGTGCCAGCAGACTTAATGGGGTCCGGGAGCTGTTTTTT

J: TRBJ2-2
size: many
V: TRBV7-9
D: -
CDR3: CASSLFNDNTGELFF
DNA: TGTGCCAGCAGCCTATTCAATGATAACACCGGGGAGCTGTTTTTT

J: TRBJ1-2
size: -
V: TRBV6-1
D: -
CDR3: CASSLPGGGHTF
DNA: TGTGCCAGCAGTCTCCCGGGGGGTGGCCACACCTTC

J: TRBJ2-7
size: many
V: TRBV20-1
D: TRBD1
CDR3: CSARPEDRAIYEQYF
DNA: TGCAGTGCTAGACCCGAAGACAGGGCGATCTACGAGCAGTACTTC